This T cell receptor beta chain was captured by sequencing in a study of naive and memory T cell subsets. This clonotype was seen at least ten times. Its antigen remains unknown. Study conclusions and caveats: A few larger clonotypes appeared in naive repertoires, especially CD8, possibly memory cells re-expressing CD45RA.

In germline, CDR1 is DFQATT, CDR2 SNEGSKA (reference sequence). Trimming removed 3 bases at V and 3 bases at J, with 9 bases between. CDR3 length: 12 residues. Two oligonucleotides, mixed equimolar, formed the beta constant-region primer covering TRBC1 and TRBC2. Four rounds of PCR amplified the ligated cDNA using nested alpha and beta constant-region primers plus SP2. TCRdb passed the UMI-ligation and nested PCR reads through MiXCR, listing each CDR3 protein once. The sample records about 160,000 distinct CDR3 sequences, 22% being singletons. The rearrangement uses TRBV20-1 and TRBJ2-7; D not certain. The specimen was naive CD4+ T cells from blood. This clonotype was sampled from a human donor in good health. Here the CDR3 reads CSASISLYEQYF. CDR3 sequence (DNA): TGCAGTGCTAGCATCAGCCTCTACGAGCAGTACTTC.